This T cell receptor beta chain was recorded in a study of blood T cell repertoires in COVID-19. The germline gives CDR1 PRHDT, CDR2 FYEKMQ (reference sequence). V lost 0 bases, J lost 8 bases, and 14 bases lay in between. The CDR3 is 16 residues long. Clones were sequenced by immunoSEQ multiplex PCR, and TCRdb holds only the in-frame ones, with some missing. The table shows a few hundred thousand clones, with approximately 86% occurring only once. Enrolled through a virtual design, the participants were between roughly 18 and 100 years of age and came from 24 US areas. Participants' own reports of clinical history determined their cohort assignment.

This TCR was sampled from a woman aged 25 to 39 who had been exposed to COVID-19. V usage is TRBV13 and J usage is TRBJ1-6, with D possibly TRBD1 on 6 matching bases. The sample comprised PBMCs or T cells enriched from blood (not recorded which). CDR3 region: CASSLGSSGADSPLHF. In DNA, the CDR3 is TGTGCCAGCAGCTTAGGCTCATCAGGGGCTGATTCACCCCTCCACTTT.